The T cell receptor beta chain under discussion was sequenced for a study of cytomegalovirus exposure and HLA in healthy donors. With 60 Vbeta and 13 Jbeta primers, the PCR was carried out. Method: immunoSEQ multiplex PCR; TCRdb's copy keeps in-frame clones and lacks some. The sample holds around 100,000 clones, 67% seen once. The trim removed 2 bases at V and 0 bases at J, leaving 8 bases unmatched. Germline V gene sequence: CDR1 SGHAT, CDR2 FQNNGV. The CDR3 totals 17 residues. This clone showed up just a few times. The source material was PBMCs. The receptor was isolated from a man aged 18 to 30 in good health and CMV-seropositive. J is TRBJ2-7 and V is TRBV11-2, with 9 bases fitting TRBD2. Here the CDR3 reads CASSLSRGGADSYEQYF. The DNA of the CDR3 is TGTGCCAGCAGCTTATCGCGCGGGGGGGCCGACTCCTACGAGCAGTACTTC.